Listed below are T cell receptor beta chains from one sample, sequenced in a study of T cells in localized non-small cell lung cancer. Libraries were prepared by immunoSEQ multiplex PCR; TCRdb keeps only in-frame clonotypes and omits some of them. This sample has roughly 40,000 clones; about 76% occur once, and the top ten carry around 7.3%. Sequenced material: peripheral blood mononuclear cells, taken before any cancer treatment. The receptors were sampled from a male donor at least 60 years old with stage II lung adenocarcinoma. Both conserved end residues are part of each CDR3. A D gene is named only where the DNA matches it firmly. Clone size, where shown, is once, few, many, or a class for clones that have expanded.

j_call d_call clone_size v_call cdr3_nt cdr3_aa
TRBJ2-7 - - TRBV6-5 TGTGCCAGCAGTTCGGGGGACTTAACCTACGAGCAGTACTTC CASSSGDLTYEQYF
TRBJ2-1 TRBD2 - TRBV7-3 TGTGCCAGCAGCGCCGCGGGAGGACCCAACCCCTACAATGAGCAGTTCTTC CASSAAGGPNPYNEQFF
TRBJ2-2 - once TRBV4-3 TGCGCCAGCAGCCAACTCGACGCCGGGGAGCTGTTTTTT CASSQLDAGELFF
TRBJ2-7 - few TRBV7-6 TGTGCCAGCAGCCCCGGATCAGCCTACGAGCAGTACTTC CASSPGSAYEQYF
TRBJ1-2 TRBD1 - TRBV7-2 TGTGCCAGCAGCTCTACAGGGGGCGACTATGGCTACACCTTC CASSSTGGDYGYTF
TRBJ2-7 - - TRBV7-6 TGTGCCAGCAGCCCGACGAGACCCCCAGGCGAGCAGTACTTC CASSPTRPPGEQYF
TRBJ2-7 - - TRBV7-2 TGTGCCAGCAGCTTATGGGACCCAAACGAGCAGTACTTC CASSLWDPNEQYF
TRBJ2-1 - - TRBV6-6 TGTGCCACCGGATACAATGAGCAGTTCTTC CATGYNEQFF
TRBJ2-5 - - TRBV6-5 TGTGCCAGCAGTTATGGAAGAGGCAGGGGCGAGACCCAGTACTTC CASSYGRGRGETQYF
TRBJ1-5 - - TRBV7-2 TGTGCCAGCAGCTTGGATGGGGGAAGCAATCAGCCCCAGCATTTT CASSLDGGSNQPQHF
TRBJ1-1 TRBD1 - TRBV2 TGTGCCAGCATCAACAGGGGGCTCCTGTGGGCTTTCTTT CASINRGLLWAFF
TRBJ2-6 - - TRBV10-3 TGTGCCATCCTCGAGGCGGCTGGGGCCAACGTCCTGACTTTC CAILEAAGANVLTF
TRBJ2-5 TRBD2 few TRBV6-1 TGTGCCAGCAGGGTGACTAGCGGGCGGGAGACCCAGTACTTC CASRVTSGRETQYF
TRBJ2-2 TRBD1 - TRBV5-4 TGTGCCAGCAGCCTGGACAGGGGAAACACCGGGGAGCTGTTTTTT CASSLDRGNTGELFF
TRBJ2-7 TRBD1 - TRBV6-1 TGTGCCAGCCGGGACAGTGGGCTCTACGAGCAGTACTTC CASRDSGLYEQYF
TRBJ1-3 - - TRBV5-5 TGTGCCAGCAGCTTGAGGGGGGACTCTGGAAACACCATATATTTT CASSLRGDSGNTIYF
TRBJ2-1 TRBD1 - TRBV4-1 TGCGCCAGCAGCCAAGTCGACAGGGGGATCGGCTACAATGAGCAGTTCTTC CASSQVDRGIGYNEQFF
TRBJ1-2 - - TRBV15 TGTGCCACCAGCACACAGGGTGGGAACGGCTACACCTTC CATSTQGGNGYTF
TRBJ1-3 TRBD1 - TRBV30 TGTGCCTGGAGTCGGCAGGGGGCCTCTGGAAACACCATATATTTT CAWSRQGASGNTIYF
TRBJ2-7 - few TRBV4-1 TGCGCCAGCAGCCGGGGCCACGGTGGCCTTTACGAGCAGTACTTC CASSRGHGGLYEQYF
TRBJ2-2 - - TRBV7-9 TGTGCCAGCAGCTTCGAGCGGCACACCGGGGAGCTGTTTTTT CASSFERHTGELFF
TRBJ2-1 - few TRBV30 TGTGCCTGGAGTCCCCATGGGGATGAGCAGTTCTTC CAWSPHGDEQFF
TRBJ2-2 TRBD2 - TRBV7-2 TGTGCCAGCAGCCCGGCGGGGGGCCTAGGGGAGCTGTTTTTT CASSPAGGLGELFF
TRBJ2-1 - - TRBV5-4 TGTGCCAGCAGCCATTCGACTACCACGGTAGGTGAGCAGTTCTTC CASSHSTTTVGEQFF
TRBJ2-7 TRBD2 - TRBV18 TGTGCCAGCTCACAGCGGGAGAACGAGCAGTACTTC CASSQRENEQYF
TRBJ1-5 - - TRBV29-1 TGCAGCGCCCCTCCGCCTGGGGAAAGCAATCAGCCCCAGCATTTT CSAPPPGESNQPQHF
TRBJ2-3 - - TRBV7-2 TGTGCCAGCAGCCTCCTCCCCCGGGGCACAGATACGCAGTATTTT CASSLLPRGTDTQYF
TRBJ2-1 TRBD2 - TRBV19 TGTGCCAGTACTTCCCCAGCGGGACGGTGGGGTAATGAGCAGTTCTTC CASTSPAGRWGNEQFF
TRBJ2-1 - - TRBV11-2 TGTGCCAGCAGTTCTTCCGGGAGCTACAATGAGCAGTTCTTC CASSSSGSYNEQFF
TRBJ1-1 - - TRBV11-2 TGTGCCAGCAGCTTAGCGGGTCGGTCCATGAACACTGAAGCTTTCTTT CASSLAGRSMNTEAFF
TRBJ1-2 - - TRBV11-2 TGTGCCAGCAGCCTAGCGGTTTCAGAGCCCCTTATGGCTGGCTACACCTTC CASSLAVSEPLMAGYTF
TRBJ2-1 - - TRBV9 TGTGCCAGCAGCGTTTATCCCAGCAATGAGCAGTTCTTC CASSVYPSNEQFF
TRBJ1-2 - - TRBV20-1 TGCAGTGCTGGAGATGGCTACACCTTC CSAGDGYTF
TRBJ1-5 TRBD1 - TRBV5-6 TGTGCCAGCAGCTCCACAGGGGTTGGGGAACCCCAGCATTTT CASSSTGVGEPQHF
TRBJ2-3 - - TRBV4-1 TGCGCCAGCAGCCAGGGTCTAGCCTATAGCACAGATACGCAGTATTTT CASSQGLAYSTDTQYF
TRBJ2-1 - - TRBV5-1 TGCGCCAGCAGCTCCAGAGGGTCCGGGGAAGGGGAGCAGTTCTTC CASSSRGSGEGEQFF
TRBJ1-5 TRBD1 - TRBV7-2 TGTGCCAGCAGCTATGACAGGGGCAATCAGCCCCAGCATTTT CASSYDRGNQPQHF
TRBJ1-1 TRBD1 once TRBV10-3 TGTGCCGCCTGGGACAGGGCGAACACTGAAGCTTTCTTT CAAWDRANTEAFF
TRBJ2-1 - - TRBV9 TGTGCCAGCAGCCCCCGGGGGCTAGCGCGTGGTGAAGAGAATGAGCAGTTCTTC CASSPRGLARGEENEQFF
TRBJ1-1 - few TRBV5-1 TGCGCCAGCAGCCCCCAAGGCGGAGCGAACACTGAAGCTTTCTTT CASSPQGGANTEAFF
TRBJ1-2 - - TRBV18 TGTGCCAGCTCACTACAGGGTTCCCATGGCTACACCTTC CASSLQGSHGYTF
TRBJ2-1 TRBD2 - TRBV28 TGTGCCAGCAGGGCCAGCGGGAGCTCCTACAATGAGCAGTTCTTC CASRASGSSYNEQFF
TRBJ1-1 TRBD1 - TRBV19 TGTGCCAGTAGTAGGGGCGGGACAGCAAATGAAGCTTTCTTT CASSRGGTANEAFF
TRBJ2-7 - - TRBV19 TGTGCCAGTAGTATAGCAGACAGCACCTACGAGCAGTACTTC CASSIADSTYEQYF
TRBJ2-7 - - TRBV28 TGTGCCAGCAGTTCCCCCCTGGCAGGGAACGAGCAGTACTTC CASSSPLAGNEQYF
TRBJ2-7 - - TRBV15 TGTGCCACCAGCAGAGGAGGGAGCTCCTACGAGCAGTACTTC CATSRGGSSYEQYF
TRBJ2-7 - - TRBV27 TGTGCCAGCAGAGAACAGGGCCCCCCCAACGAGCAGTACTTC CASREQGPPNEQYF
TRBJ1-1 - - TRBV30 TGTGCCTGGACTTTAGGGGCTGAAGCTTTCTTT CAWTLGAEAFF
TRBJ1-2 - - TRBV6-6 TGTGCCAGCAGTTCAGGGAACTACTATGGCTACACCTTC CASSSGNYYGYTF
TRBJ2-2 TRBD2 - TRBV29-1 TGCAGCGTTACGGCGGGAGCCCCGTTGGGGGAGCTGTTTTTT CSVTAGAPLGELFF
TRBJ2-3 TRBD2 - TRBV5-4 TGTGCCAGCAGCAGGAGACTAGCGGGGACTACAGATACGCAGTATTTT CASSRRLAGTTDTQYF
TRBJ1-2 - - TRBV7-6 TGTGCCAGCAGCCCCTTATCCGACAGTTATGGCTACACCTTC CASSPLSDSYGYTF
TRBJ2-6 - - TRBV4-3 TGCGCCAGCAGCCAAAACCCACGGGACTCTGGGGCCAACGTCCTGACTTTC CASSQNPRDSGANVLTF
TRBJ1-2 - - TRBV5-6 TGTGCCAGCAGGGGGGGAGGTCGCTACACCTTC CASRGGGRYTF